The 20 T cell receptor beta chains below were found in one sample sequenced in a study of T cell changes during pregnancy in multiple sclerosis. Libraries were prepared by immunoSEQ multiplex PCR; TCRdb keeps only in-frame clonotypes and omits some of them. Among tens of thousands of clones, roughly 92% were seen once, and the ten largest hold roughly 2%. The starting material was peripheral blood, obtained in the second trimester of pregnancy. Source of these receptors: a female donor with multiple sclerosis, enrolled in a pregnancy study.

This chain joins TRBV28 and TRBJ2-5, with 15 positions matching TRBD2. The germline CDR1 and CDR2 sequences are MDHEN and SYDVKM. This CDR3 has 20 amino acids. V gave up 10 bases and J gave up 1 base; unmatched junction bases: 19. The CDR3 DNA reads TGTGCCAACCGAACCAGGACTAGCGGGAGGGGTGACGGGGTCCAAGAGACCCAGTACTTC. Its translation is CANRTRTSGRGDGVQETQYF.

The chain is built from TRBV5-1 and TRBJ2-3; 13 nucleotides agree with TRBD2. With 4 bases clipped from V and 6 bases from J, the junction kept 20 bases outside the gene matches. The CDR3 is 20 amino acids. The germline CDR1 and CDR2 sequences are SGHRS and YFSETQ. As DNA, the CDR3 is TGCGCCAGCAGCACCGTCCTCCTCGGGACTAGCGGGACCGTGGGGGATACGCAGTATTTT. Protein: CASSTVLLGTSGTVGDTQYF.

The chain employs TRBV7-9 and TRBJ2-1; 12 nucleotides line up with TRBD1. This CDR3 is 17 amino acids long. Germline CDR1 SEHNR, CDR2 FQNEAQ (reference sequence). V trimming: 4 bases; J trimming: 0 bases; junction bases outside the gene matches: 4. The CDR3 protein is CASSSRDRGPSYNEQFF. CDR3 nucleotide sequence: TGTGCCAGCAGCTCCCGGGACAGGGGGCCCTCCTACAATGAGCAGTTCTTC.

Here the CDR3 DNA reads TGTGCCAGCAGCTTTAGCGGGGCGGGAGGGTCCTACAATGAGCAGTTCTTC. Residues: CASSFSGAGGSYNEQFF. V and J are TRBV9 and TRBJ2-1, with 9 bases fitting TRBD2. This CDR3 region has 17 residues. The trim removed 4 bases at V and 1 base at J, leaving 9 bases unmatched. CDR1 is SGDLS and CDR2 is YYNGEE in the germline V gene.

This clone has more than one count but fewer than ten. This specimen includes other DNA sequences encoding the same CDR3. This chain joins TRBV15 and TRBJ2-1, with 7 bases that match TRBD2. Germline V gene lookup returns CDR1 LNHNV and CDR2 YYDKDF (reference sequence). V dropped 1 base and J dropped 0; count of bases not matched to a gene: 0. The CDR3 runs 15 residues. The CDR3 reads CATSRGGSSYNEQFF. The CDR3 nucleotides are TGTGCCACCAGCAGAGGCGGGAGCTCCTACAATGAGCAGTTCTTC. The whole variable domain, remainder taken from reference TRBV15 and TRBJ2-1, is DAMVIQNPRYQVTQFGKPVTLSCSQTLNHNVMYWYQQKSSQAPKLLFHYYDKDFNNEADTPDNFQSRRPNTSFCFLDIRSPGLGDTAMYLCATSRGGSSYNEQFFGPGTRLTVL.

CDR3 protein: CASSFLAGAVDTQYF. DNA for the CDR3: TGTGCCAGCAGCTTTCTAGCGGGAGCTGTAGATACGCAGTATTTT. The chain joins TRBV5-8 to TRBJ2-3; 10 nucleotides agree with TRBD2. V shed 2 bases, J shed 5 bases, and the junction held 5 bases outside the gene matches. From germline, CDR1 is SGHTS and CDR2 YDEGEE. CDR3 length: 15 residues.

Only one count was recorded for this clone. V and J are TRBV7-9 and TRBJ1-2; possibly TRBD1 for D (6 bases). CDR1 and CDR2 (germline): SEHNR, FQNEAQ (reference sequence). This CDR3 contains 13 residues. V was trimmed by 5 bases and J by 1 base, leaving 8 bases between them. Here the CDR3 reads CASSPDSNYGYTF. CDR3 in DNA: TGTGCCAGCAGCCCGGACAGTAACTATGGCTACACCTTC.

The V call is TRBV30, the J call TRBJ1-6, with TRBD1 as a possible D gene (5 bases). Deletions cut 3 bases from V and 8 bases from J, with 14 bases between. CDR3 size: 14 residues. Looked up from germline, CDR1 is GTSNPN and CDR2 is SVGIG (reference sequence). The chain's CDR3 is CAWRRRQGDSPLHF. CDR3 coding DNA: TGTGCCTGGAGGAGGCGCCAAGGGGATTCACCCCTCCACTTT.

This clone came up a few times. The CDR3 DNA reads TGTGCCAGCACCACGCACGGAAAGGGAGTAGAGACCCAGTACTTC. The encoded protein is CASTTHGKGVETQYF. The J gene is TRBJ2-5, the V gene TRBV11-2, with D tentatively TRBD2 (5 bases). Germline V gene sequence: CDR1 SGHAT, CDR2 FQNNGV. The CDR3 covers 15 residues. Trimming removed 7 bases from V and 4 bases from J, with 19 bases in between. The complete variable domain, with remaining parts taken from reference TRBV11-2 and TRBJ2-5, reads EAGVAQSPRYKIIEKRQSVAFWCNPISGHATLYWYQQILGQGPKLLIQFQNNGVVDDSQLPKDRFSAERLKGVDSTLKIQPAKLEDSAVYLCASTTHGKGVETQYFGPGTRLLVL.

The chain has TRBV7-6 and TRBJ2-1, with D possibly being TRBD1 (7 bases). Germline values: CDR1 SGHVS, CDR2 FNYEAQ. The CDR3 runs 17 residues. The V and J ends lost 1 base and 0 bases respectively, with 13 bases between them. The CDR3 nucleotides read TGTGCCAGCAGCTTAGGGCAGGGGGGCAGCTCCTACAATGAGCAGTTCTTC. It yields the protein CASSLGQGGSSYNEQFF.

The chain employs TRBV6-5 and TRBJ2-7; TRBD2 agrees at 15 bases. V was pared by 6 bases and J by 4 bases, with 4 bases of the junction left unmatched. Germline V gene lookup returns CDR1 MNHEY and CDR2 SVGAGI. The CDR3 runs to 15 residues. The CDR3: CASSRGLAGGYEQYF. CDR3 sequence (DNA): TGTGCCAGCAGCCGCGGACTAGCGGGAGGGTACGAGCAGTACTTC.

The CDR3 bases are TGTGCCAGCAGCCCCTCGGACAGCTATAATGAAAAACTGTTTTTT. Its protein is CASSPSDSYNEKLFF. The V and J genes are TRBV7-9 and TRBJ1-4, with D maybe TRBD1 (6 bases). V dropped 5 bases and J dropped 4 bases, with 14 bases sitting between them. The CDR3 consists of 15 residues. Germline-derived CDR1 and CDR2 are SEHNR and FQNEAQ (reference sequence).

This chain joins TRBV27 and TRBJ2-5; weak D call: TRBD2 (6 bases). CDR1 and CDR2 from the germline V gene are MNHEY and SMNVEV (reference sequence). Trimming removed 6 bases from V and 6 bases from J, with 17 bases in between. This CDR3 spans 14 amino acids. The CDR3 DNA sequence: TGTGCCAGCAGACTTAGCGGTTCGAGGCAGACCCAGTACTTC. Its translation: CASRLSGSRQTQYF.

This clone was observed once. This chain joins TRBV28 and TRBJ2-7; no firm D call. V was pared by 3 bases and J by 1 base, with 10 bases between. Germline loops: CDR1 MDHEN, CDR2 SYDVKM. The CDR3 contains 14 residues. CDR3 sequence reads: CASSFYGGSYEQYF. CDR3 nucleotide sequence: TGTGCCAGCAGTTTTTATGGCGGTTCCTACGAGCAGTACTTC.

This sequence joins TRBV27 and TRBJ2-1, with 13 bases matching TRBD2. The germline gives CDR1 MNHEY, CDR2 SMNVEV (reference sequence). This CDR3 contains 15 residues. J was trimmed by 4 bases and V by 4 bases; bases with no gene match: 1. CDR3 DNA sequence: TGTGCCAGCAGTTGGACTAGCGGGAGTTACAATGAGCAGTTCTTC. Amino acids: CASSWTSGSYNEQFF.

The CDR3 is CASSYNPELAYEQYF. CDR3 DNA sequence: TGTGCCAGCAGTTACAACCCGGAACTAGCCTACGAGCAGTACTTC. The V gene is TRBV27, the J gene TRBJ2-7; D might be TRBD2 (5 bases). This CDR3 contains 15 residues. Germline V gene sequence: CDR1 MNHEY, CDR2 SMNVEV (reference sequence). Trimming stripped 4 bases from V and 2 bases from J, with 15 bases between.

This clone appeared once. The CDR3 DNA reads as TGCGCCAGCAGCCAAGATCCAGGGGACGACTATGGCTACACCTTC. This sequence encodes CASSQDPGDDYGYTF. This chain connects TRBV4-1 to TRBJ1-2, with D perhaps TRBD1 (6 bases). Germline V gene lookup returns CDR1 MGHRA and CDR2 YSYEKL. The V end lost 0 bases, the J end lost 3 bases, and 11 bases lay between the germline ends. The CDR3 runs to 15 residues.

V and J are TRBV6-5 and TRBJ1-1; D may be TRBD1 (6 bases). Trimming pared 1 base from V and 1 base from J, leaving 10 bases between. Germline V lookup: CDR1 MNHEY, CDR2 SVGAGI. CDR3 length equals 15 residues. The CDR3 is CASSYFDRPNTEAFF. CDR3 nucleotide sequence: TGTGCCAGCAGTTACTTCGACAGGCCGAACACTGAAGCTTTCTTT.

This chain joins TRBV13 and TRBJ2-7; 8 nucleotides match TRBD1. The CDR3 is made up of 15 amino acids. Germline trimming cut 4 bases from V and 6 bases from J; bases unmatched to any gene: 11. From germline, CDR1 is PRHDT and CDR2 FYEKMQ (reference sequence). The CDR3 nucleotides are TGTGCCAGCAGCTCCGGGACAGGTCTGTCGGGCGAGCAGTACTTC. Its protein is CASSSGTGLSGEQYF.

This chain uses TRBV6-5 with TRBJ2-5; 9 nucleotides match TRBD1. The germline V gene has CDR1 MNHEY and CDR2 SVGAGI. V lost 8 bases to trimming and J lost 5 bases; unmatched junction nucleotides: 0. The CDR3 sequence is 11 residues long. The CDR3 is CASGTGETQYF. For the CDR3, the DNA is TGTGCCAGCGGGACAGGGGAGACCCAGTACTTC.